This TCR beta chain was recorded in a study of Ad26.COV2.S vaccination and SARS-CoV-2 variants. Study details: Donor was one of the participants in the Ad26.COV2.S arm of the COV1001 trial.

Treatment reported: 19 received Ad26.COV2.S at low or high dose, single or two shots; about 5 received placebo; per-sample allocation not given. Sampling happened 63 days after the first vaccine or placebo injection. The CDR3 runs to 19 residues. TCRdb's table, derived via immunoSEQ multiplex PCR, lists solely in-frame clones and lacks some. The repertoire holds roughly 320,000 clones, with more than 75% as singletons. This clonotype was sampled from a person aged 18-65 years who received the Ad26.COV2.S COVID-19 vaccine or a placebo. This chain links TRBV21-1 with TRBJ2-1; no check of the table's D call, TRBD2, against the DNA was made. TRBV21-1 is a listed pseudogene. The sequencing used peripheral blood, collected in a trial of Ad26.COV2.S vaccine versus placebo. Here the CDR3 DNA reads TGTGCCAGCAGCAAAGACGAGACTAGCGGGGGGAGCTCCTACAATGAGCAGTTCTTC. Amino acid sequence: CASSKDETSGGSSYNEQFF.